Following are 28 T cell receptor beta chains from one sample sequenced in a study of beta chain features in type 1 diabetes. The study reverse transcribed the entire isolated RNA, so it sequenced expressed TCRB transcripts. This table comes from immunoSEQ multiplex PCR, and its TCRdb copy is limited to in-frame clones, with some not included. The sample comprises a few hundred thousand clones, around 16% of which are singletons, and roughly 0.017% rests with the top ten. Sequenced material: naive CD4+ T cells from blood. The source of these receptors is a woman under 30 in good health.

For the CDR3, the DNA is TGTGCCAGCAGCCCAGTGGCGGGCCTTAATCAGCCCCAGCATTTT. This gives the protein CASSPVAGLNQPQHF. The chain uses TRBV5-6 and TRBJ1-5, with D unresolved. V lost 4 bases and J lost 4, with 15 bases in between. The CDR3 spans 15 residues. Germline values: CDR1 SGHDT, CDR2 YYEEEE. The full variable domain, rest sourced from reference TRBV5-6 and TRBJ1-5, is DAGVTQSPTHLIKTRGQQVTLRCSPKSGHDTVSWYQQALGQGPQFIFQYYEEEERQRGNFPDRFSGHQFPNYSSELNVNALLLGDSALYLCASSPVAGLNQPQHFGDGTRLSIL.

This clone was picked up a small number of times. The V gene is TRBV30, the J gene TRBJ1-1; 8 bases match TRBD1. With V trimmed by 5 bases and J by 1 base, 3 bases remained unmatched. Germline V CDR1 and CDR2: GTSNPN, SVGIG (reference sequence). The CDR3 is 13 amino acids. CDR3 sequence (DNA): TGTGCCTGGCGTGGACAGGGGAACACTGAAGCTTTCTTT. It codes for CAWRGQGNTEAFF.

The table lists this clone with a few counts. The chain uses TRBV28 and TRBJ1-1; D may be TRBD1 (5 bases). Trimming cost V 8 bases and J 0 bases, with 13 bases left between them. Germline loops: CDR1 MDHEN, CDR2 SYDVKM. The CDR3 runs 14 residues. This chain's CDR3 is CASGSQALNTEAFF. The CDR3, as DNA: TGTGCCAGCGGATCACAGGCCTTGAACACTGAAGCTTTCTTT. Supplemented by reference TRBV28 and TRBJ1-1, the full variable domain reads DVKVTQSSRYLVKRTGEKVFLECVQDMDHENMFWYRQDPGLGLRLIYFSYDVKMKEKGDIPEGYSVSREKKERFSLILESASTNQTSMYLCASGSQALNTEAFFGQGTRLTVV.

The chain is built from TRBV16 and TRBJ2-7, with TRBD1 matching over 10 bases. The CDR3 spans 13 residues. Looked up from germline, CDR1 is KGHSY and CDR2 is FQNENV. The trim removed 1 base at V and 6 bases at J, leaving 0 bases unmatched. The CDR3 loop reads CASSQWDRGEQYF. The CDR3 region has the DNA TGTGCCAGCAGCCAATGGGACAGGGGCGAGCAGTACTTC.

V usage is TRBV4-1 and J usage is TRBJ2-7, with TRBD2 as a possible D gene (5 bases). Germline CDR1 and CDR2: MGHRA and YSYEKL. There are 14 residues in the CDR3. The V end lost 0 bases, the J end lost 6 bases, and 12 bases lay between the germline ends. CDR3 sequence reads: CASSQDTRLLEQYF. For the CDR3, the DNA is TGCGCCAGCAGCCAAGACACACGACTACTCGAGCAGTACTTC.

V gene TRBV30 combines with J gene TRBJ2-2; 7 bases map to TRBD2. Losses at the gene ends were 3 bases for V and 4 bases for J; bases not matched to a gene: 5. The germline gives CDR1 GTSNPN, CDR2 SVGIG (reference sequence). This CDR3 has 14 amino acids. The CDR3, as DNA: TGTGCCTGGAGACCCGGGACTATCACCGGGGAGCTGTTTTTT. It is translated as CAWRPGTITGELFF.

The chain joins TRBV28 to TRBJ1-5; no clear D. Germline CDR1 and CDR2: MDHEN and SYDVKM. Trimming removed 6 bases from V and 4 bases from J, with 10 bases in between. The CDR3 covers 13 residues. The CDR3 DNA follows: TGTGCCAGCAGGCCTTCGGGGAATCAGCCCCAGCATTTT. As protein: CASRPSGNQPQHF.

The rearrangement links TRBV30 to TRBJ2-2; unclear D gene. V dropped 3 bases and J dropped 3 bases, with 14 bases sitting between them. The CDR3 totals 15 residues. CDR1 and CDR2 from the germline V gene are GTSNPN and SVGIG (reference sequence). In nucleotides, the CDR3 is TGTGCCTGGAGCCCCCCCGCCCGGGACACCGGGGAGCTGTTTTTT. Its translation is CAWSPPARDTGELFF.

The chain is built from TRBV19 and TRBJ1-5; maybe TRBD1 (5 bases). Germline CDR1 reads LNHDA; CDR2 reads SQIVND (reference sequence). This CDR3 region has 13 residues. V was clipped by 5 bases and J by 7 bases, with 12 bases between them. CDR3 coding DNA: TGTGCCAGTAGTTTAAGGTCAGGGCAGCCCCAGCATTTT. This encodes CASSLRSGQPQHF.

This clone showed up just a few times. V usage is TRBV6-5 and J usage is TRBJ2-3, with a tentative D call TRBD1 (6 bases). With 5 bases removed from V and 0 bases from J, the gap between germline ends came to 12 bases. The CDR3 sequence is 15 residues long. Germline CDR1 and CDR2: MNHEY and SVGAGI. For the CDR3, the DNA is TGTGCCAGCAGTCCGCAGGGGATTAGCACAGATACGCAGTATTTT. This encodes CASSPQGISTDTQYF.

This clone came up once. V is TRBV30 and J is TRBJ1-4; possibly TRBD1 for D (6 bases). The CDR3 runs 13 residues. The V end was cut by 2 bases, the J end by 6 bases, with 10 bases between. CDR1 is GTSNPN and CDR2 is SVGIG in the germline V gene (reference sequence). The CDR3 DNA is TGTGCCTGGAGTTCGGGGGGCTATGAAAAACTGTTTTTT. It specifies CAWSSGGYEKLFF.

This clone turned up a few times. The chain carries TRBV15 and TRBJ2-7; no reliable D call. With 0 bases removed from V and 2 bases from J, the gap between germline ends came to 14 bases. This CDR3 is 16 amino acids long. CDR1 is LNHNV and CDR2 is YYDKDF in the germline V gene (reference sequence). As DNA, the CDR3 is TGTGCCACCAGCAGAGACAAGTTCGGGTTACCCTACGAGCAGTACTTC. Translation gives CATSRDKFGLPYEQYF.

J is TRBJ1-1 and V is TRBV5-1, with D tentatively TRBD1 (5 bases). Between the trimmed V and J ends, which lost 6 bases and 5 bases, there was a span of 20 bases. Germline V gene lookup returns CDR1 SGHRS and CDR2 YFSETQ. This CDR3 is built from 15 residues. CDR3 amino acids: CASTPLGLSGTEAFF. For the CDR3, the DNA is TGCGCCAGCACCCCACTGGGGCTCTCTGGGACTGAAGCTTTCTTT.

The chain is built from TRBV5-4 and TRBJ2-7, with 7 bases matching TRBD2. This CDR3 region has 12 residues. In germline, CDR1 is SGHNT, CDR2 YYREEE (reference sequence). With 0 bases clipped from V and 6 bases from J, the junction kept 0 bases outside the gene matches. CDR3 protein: CASSLASGEQYF. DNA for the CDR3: TGTGCCAGCAGCTTGGCTAGCGGCGAGCAGTACTTC.

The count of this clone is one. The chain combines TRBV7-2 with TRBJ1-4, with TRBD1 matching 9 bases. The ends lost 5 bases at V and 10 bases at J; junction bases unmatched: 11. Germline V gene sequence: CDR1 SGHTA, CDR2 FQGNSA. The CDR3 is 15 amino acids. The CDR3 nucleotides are TGTGCCAGCAGCCCCCCGGGACAGGGTTCGGGAAAACTGTTTTTT. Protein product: CASSPPGQGSGKLFF.

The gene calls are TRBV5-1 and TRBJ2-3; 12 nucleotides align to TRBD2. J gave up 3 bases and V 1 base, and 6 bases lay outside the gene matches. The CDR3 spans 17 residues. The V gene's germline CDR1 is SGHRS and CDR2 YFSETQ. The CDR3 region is CASSLSLAGGPTDTQYF. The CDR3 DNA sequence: TGCGCCAGCAGCTTGTCCCTAGCGGGAGGGCCAACAGATACGCAGTATTTT.

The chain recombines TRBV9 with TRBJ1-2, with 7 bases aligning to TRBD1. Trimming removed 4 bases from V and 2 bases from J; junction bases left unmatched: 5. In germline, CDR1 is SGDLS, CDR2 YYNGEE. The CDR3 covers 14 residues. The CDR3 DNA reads TGTGCCAGCAGCCCTAGGGACAGCAACTATGGCTACACCTTC. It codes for CASSPRDSNYGYTF.

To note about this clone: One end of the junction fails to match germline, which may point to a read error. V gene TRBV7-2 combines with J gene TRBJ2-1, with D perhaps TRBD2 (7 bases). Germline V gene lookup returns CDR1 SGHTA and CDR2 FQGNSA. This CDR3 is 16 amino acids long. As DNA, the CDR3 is TGTGCCAGCAGATTAGGGCAGGGGAGACTAGCCGTTGAGCAGTTCTTC. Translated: CASRLGQGRLAVEQFF. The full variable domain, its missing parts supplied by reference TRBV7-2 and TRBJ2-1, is GAGVSQSPSNKVTEKGKDVELRCDPISGHTALYWYRQSLGQGLEFLIYFQGNSAPDKSGLPSDRFSAERTGGSVSTLTIQRTQQEDSAVYLCASRLGQGRLAVEQFFGPGTRLTVL.

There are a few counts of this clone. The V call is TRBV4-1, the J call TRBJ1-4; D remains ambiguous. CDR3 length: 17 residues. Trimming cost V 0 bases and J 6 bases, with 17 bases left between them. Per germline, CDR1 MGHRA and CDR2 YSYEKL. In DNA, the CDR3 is TGCGCCAGCAGCCAAGATCGTTCGGGGAACGAGCATGAAAAACTGTTTTTT. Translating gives CASSQDRSGNEHEKLFF.

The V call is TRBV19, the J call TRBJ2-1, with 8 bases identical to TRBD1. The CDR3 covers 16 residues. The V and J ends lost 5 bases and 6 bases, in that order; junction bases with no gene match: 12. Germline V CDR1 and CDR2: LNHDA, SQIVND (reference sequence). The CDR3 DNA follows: TGTGCCAGTAGTTCCCGCCAGGGGGCTGTCGCCAATGAGCAGTTCTTC. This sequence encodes CASSSRQGAVANEQFF.

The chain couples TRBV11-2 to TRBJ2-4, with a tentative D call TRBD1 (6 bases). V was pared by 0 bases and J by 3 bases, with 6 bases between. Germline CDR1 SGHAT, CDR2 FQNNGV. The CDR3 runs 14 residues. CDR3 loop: CASSLDRGKNIQYF. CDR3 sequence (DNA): TGTGCCAGCAGCTTAGACAGGGGCAAAAACATTCAGTACTTC.

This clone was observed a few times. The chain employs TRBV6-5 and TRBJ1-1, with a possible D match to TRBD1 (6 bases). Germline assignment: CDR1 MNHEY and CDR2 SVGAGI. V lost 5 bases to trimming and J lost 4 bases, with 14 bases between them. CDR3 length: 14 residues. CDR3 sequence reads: CASSKRGFGTEAFF. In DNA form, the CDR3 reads TGTGCCAGCAGTAAAAGGGGGTTCGGCACTGAAGCTTTCTTT.

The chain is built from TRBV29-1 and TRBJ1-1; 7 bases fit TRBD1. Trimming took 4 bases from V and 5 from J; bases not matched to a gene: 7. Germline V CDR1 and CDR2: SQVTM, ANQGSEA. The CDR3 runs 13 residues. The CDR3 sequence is CSVAGQWGTEAFF. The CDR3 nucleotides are TGCAGCGTTGCGGGACAGTGGGGAACTGAAGCTTTCTTT.

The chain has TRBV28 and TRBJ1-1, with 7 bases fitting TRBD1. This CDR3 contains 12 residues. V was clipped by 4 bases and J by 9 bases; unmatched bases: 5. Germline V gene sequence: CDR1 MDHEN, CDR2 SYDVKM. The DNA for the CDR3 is TGTGCCAGCAGTTCCCGGACAGGAAAAGCTTTCTTT. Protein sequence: CASSSRTGKAFF.

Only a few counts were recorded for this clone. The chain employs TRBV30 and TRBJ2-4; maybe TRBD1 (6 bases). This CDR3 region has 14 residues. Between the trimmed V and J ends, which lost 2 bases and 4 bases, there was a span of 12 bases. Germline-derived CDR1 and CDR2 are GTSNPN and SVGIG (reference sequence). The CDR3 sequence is CAWSIWQGKNIQYF. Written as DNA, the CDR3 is TGTGCCTGGAGTATCTGGCAGGGGAAAAACATTCAGTACTTC.

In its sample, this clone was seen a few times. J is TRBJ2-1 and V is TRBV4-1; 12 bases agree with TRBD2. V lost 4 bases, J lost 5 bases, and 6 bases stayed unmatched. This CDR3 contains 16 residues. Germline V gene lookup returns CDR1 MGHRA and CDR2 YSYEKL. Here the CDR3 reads CASSPWTSGINNEQFF. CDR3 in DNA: TGCGCCAGCAGCCCCTGGACTAGCGGGATAAACAATGAGCAGTTCTTC.

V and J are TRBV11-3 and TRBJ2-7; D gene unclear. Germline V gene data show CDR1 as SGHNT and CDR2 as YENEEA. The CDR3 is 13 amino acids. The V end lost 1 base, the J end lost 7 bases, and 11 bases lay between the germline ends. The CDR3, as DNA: TGTGCCAGCAGCTTAGGAATAGCTGGGGAGCAGTACTTC. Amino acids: CASSLGIAGEQYF. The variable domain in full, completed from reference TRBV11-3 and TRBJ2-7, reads EAGVVQSPRYKIIEKKQPVAFWCNPISGHNTLYWYLQNLGQGPELLIRYENEEAVDDSQLPKDRFSAERLKGVDSTLKIQPAELGDSAVYLCASSLGIAGEQYFGPGTRLTVT.

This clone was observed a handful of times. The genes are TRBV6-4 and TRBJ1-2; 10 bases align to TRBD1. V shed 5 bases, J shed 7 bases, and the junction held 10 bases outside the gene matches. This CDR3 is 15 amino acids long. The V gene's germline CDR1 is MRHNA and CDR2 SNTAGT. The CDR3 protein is CASSTQTGGWAGYTF. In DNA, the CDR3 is TGTGCCAGCAGTACCCAGACAGGGGGCTGGGCTGGCTACACCTTC.